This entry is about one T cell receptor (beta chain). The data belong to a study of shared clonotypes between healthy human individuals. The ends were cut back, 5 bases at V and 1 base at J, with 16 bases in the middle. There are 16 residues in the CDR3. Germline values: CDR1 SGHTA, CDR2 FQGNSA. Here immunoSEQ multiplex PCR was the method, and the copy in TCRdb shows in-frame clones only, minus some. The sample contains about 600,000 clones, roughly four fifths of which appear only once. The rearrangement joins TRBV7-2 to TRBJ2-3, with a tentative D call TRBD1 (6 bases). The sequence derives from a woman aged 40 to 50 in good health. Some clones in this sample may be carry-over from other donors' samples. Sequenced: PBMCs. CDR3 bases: TGTGCCAGCAGCAAGCAAACAGGGTCGGGCACAGATACGCAGTATTTT. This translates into CASSKQTGSGTDTQYF.